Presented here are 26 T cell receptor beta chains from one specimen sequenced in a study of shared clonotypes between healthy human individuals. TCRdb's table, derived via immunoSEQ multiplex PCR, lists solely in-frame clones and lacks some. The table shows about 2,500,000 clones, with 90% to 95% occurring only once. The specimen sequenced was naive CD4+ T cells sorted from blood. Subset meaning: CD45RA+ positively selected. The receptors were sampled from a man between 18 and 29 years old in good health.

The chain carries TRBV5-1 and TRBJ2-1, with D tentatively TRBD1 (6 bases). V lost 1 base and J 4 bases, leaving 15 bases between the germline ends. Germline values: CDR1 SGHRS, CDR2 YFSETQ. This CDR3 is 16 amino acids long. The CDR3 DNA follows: TGCGCCAGCAGCTTGACAGCAGGGGCGACGTACAATGAGCAGTTCTTC. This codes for CASSLTAGATYNEQFF.

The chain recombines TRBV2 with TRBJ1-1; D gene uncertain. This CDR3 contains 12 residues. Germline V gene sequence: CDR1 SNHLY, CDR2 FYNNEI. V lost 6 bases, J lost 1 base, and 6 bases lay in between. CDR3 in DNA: TGTGCCAGCAGGCCAGAGAACACTGAAGCTTTCTTT. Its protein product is CASRPENTEAFF.

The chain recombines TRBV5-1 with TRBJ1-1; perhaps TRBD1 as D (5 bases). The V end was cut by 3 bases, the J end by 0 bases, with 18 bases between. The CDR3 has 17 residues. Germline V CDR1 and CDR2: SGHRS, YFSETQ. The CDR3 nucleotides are TGCGCCAGCAGCTCTGGGGGAACAGTAGGAATGAACACTGAAGCTTTCTTT. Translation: CASSSGGTVGMNTEAFF.

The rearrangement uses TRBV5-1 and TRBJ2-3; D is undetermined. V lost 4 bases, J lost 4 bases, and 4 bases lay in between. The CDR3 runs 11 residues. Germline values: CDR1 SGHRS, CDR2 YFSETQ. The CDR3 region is CASSDADTQYF. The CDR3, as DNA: TGCGCCAGCAGCGACGCAGATACGCAGTATTTT.

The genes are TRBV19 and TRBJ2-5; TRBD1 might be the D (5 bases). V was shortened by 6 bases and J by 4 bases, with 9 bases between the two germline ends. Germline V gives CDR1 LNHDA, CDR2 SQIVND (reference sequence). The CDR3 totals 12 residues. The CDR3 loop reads CASSLRGETQYF. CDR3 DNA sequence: TGTGCCAGTAGCTTAAGGGGAGAGACCCAGTACTTC.

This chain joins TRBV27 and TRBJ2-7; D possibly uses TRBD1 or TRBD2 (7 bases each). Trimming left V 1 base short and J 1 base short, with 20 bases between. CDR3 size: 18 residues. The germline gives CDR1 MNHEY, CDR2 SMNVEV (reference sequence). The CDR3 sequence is CASSLYPAGSGGSYEQYF. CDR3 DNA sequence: TGTGCCAGCAGTTTATATCCAGCGGGGTCAGGGGGATCCTACGAGCAGTACTTC.

The CDR3 nucleotides read TGTGCCAGCAGCCCCCACGGGGGTGGAGGCTATGAGCAGTTCTTC. Protein sequence: CASSPHGGGGYEQFF. The chain recombines TRBV9 with TRBJ2-1, with a tentative D call TRBD2 (6 bases). The CDR3 sequence is 15 residues long. With 4 bases removed from V and 8 bases from J, the gap between germline ends came to 19 bases. CDR1 SGDLS and CDR2 YYNGEE come from the germline V gene. Full variable domain (outside the CDR3, taken from reference TRBV9 and TRBJ2-1): DSGVTQTPKHLITATGQRVTLRCSPRSGDLSVYWYQQSLDQGLQFLIQYYNGEERAKGNILERFSAQQFPDLHSELNLSSLELGDSALYFCASSPHGGGGYEQFFGPGTRLTVL.

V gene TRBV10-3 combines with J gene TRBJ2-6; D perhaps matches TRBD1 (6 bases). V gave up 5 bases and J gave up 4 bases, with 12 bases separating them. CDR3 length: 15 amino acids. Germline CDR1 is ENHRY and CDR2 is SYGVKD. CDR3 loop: CAISQNREGANVLTF. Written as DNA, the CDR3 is TGTGCCATCAGTCAAAACAGGGAAGGGGCCAACGTCCTGACTTTC.

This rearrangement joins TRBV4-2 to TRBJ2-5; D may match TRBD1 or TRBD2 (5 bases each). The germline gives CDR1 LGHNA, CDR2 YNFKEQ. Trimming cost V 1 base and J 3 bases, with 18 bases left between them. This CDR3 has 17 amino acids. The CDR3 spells CASSQVGLDRGEETQYF. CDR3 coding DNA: TGTGCCAGCAGCCAAGTCGGCCTGGACCGAGGGGAAGAGACCCAGTACTTC.

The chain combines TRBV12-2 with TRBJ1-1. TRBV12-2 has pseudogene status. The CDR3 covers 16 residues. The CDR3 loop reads CASRPRLAFMNTEAFF. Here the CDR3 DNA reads TGTGCAAGTCGCCCGCGTCTCGCCTTCATGAACACTGAAGCTTTCTTT.

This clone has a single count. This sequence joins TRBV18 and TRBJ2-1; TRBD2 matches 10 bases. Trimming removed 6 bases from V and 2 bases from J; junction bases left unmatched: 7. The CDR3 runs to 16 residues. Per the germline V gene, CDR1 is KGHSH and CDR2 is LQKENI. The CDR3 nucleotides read TGTGCCAGCTCTCGGACTAGCGGAGATACCTACAATGAGCAGTTCTTC. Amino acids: CASSRTSGDTYNEQFF.

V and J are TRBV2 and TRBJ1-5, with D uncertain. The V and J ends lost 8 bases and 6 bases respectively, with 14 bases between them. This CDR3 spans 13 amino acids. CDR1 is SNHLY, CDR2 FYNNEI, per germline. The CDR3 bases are TGTGCCAGCGTACCGTCCGTCGGTCAGCCCCAGCATTTT. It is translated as CASVPSVGQPQHF.

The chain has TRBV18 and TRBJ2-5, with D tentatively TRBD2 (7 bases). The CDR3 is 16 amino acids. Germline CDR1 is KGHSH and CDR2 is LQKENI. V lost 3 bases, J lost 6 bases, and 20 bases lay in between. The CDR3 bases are TGTGCCAGCTCACCCCCCGAGGGGGGAGGGACGAAGACCCAGTACTTC. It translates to CASSPPEGGGTKTQYF.

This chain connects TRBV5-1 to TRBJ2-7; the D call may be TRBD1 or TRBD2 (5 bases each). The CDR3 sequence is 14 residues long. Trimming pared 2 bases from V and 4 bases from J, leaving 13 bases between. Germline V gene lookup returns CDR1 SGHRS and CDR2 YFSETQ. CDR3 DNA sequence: TGCGCCAGCAGCTTCCAGGGACCGGATTACGAGCAGTACTTC. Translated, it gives CASSFQGPDYEQYF.

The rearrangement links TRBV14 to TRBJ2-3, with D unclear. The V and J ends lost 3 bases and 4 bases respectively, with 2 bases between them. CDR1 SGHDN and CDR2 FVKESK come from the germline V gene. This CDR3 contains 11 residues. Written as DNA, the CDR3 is TGTGCCAGCAGCCATTCAGATACGCAGTATTTT. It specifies CASSHSDTQYF.

The CDR3, as DNA: TGCGCCAGCAGCATTCAGGGAGGGACCTACGAGCAGTACTTC. Protein sequence: CASSIQGGTYEQYF. The chain uses TRBV5-1 and TRBJ2-5; 7 positions agree with TRBD2. Near its end, the DNA agrees better with TRBJ2-7, so the J call may be wrong. The CDR3 has 14 residues. Germline V gene lookup returns CDR1 SGHRS and CDR2 YFSETQ.

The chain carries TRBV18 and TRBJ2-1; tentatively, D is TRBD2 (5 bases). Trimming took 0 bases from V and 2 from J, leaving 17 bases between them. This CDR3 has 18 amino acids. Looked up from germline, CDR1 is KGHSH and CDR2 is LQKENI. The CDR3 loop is CASSPPNYWELTYNEQFF. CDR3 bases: TGTGCCAGCTCACCACCTAATTATTGGGAGTTAACCTACAATGAGCAGTTCTTC.

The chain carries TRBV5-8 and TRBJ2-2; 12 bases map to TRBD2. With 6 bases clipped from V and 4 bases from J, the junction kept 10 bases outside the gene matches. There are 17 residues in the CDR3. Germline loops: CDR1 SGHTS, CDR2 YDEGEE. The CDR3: CASTRRLAGVGTGELFF. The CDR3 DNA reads TGTGCCAGCACCCGTAGACTAGCGGGAGTCGGCACCGGGGAGCTGTTTTTT.

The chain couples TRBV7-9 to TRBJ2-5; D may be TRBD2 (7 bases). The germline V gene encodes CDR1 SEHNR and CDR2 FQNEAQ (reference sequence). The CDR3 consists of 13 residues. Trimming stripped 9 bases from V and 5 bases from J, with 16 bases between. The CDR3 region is CASQRGAGETQYF. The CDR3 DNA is TGTGCCAGTCAACGGGGGGCAGGGGAGACCCAGTACTTC.

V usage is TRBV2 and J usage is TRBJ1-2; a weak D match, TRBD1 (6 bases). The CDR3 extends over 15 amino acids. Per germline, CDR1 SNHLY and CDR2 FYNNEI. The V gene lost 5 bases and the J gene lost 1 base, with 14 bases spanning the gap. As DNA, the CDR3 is TGTGCCAGCAGTCCGGACAGCAGCCTTAACTATGGCTACACCTTC. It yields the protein CASSPDSSLNYGYTF.

This chain's CDR3 is CASSPRSGTSTDTQYF. DNA for the CDR3: TGTGCCAGCAGCCCCCGGAGCGGGACAAGCACAGATACGCAGTATTTT. This chain joins TRBV9 and TRBJ2-3; D perhaps matches TRBD2 (7 bases). V lost 4 bases to trimming and J lost 0 bases, with 15 bases between them. This CDR3 spans 16 amino acids. Germline V gives CDR1 SGDLS, CDR2 YYNGEE.

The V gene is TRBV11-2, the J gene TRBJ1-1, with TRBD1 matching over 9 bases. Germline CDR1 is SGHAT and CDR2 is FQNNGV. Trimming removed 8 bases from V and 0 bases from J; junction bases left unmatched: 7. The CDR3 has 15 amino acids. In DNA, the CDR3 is TGTGCCAGCCATACCGGGACAGGGCTGAACACTGAAGCTTTCTTT. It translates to CASHTGTGLNTEAFF.

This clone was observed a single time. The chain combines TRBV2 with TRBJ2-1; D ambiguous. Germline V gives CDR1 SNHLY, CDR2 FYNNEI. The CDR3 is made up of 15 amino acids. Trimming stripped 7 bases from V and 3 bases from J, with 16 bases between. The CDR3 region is CASTEGAKSYNEQFF. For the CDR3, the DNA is TGTGCCAGCACCGAAGGTGCAAAGAGCTACAATGAGCAGTTCTTC.

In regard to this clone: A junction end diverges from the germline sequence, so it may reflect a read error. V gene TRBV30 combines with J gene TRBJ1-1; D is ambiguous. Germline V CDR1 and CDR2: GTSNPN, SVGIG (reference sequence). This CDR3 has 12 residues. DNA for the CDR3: TGTGCCTGGAGTGTGGGTGTAGATCCGGGAAGCTTT. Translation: CAWSVGVDPGSF.

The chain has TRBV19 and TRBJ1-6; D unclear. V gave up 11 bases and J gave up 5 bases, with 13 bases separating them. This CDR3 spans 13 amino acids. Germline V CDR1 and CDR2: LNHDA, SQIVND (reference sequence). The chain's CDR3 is CALYWRNNSPLHF. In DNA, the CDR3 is TGTGCCCTCTATTGGAGAAATAATTCACCCCTCCACTTT.

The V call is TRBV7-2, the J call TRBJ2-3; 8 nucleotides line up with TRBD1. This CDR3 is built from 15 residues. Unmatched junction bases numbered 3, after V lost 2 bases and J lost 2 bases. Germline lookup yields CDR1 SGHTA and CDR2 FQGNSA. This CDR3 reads CASSLQGAHTDTQYF. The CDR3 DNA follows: TGTGCCAGCAGCTTACAGGGGGCGCACACAGATACGCAGTATTTT.